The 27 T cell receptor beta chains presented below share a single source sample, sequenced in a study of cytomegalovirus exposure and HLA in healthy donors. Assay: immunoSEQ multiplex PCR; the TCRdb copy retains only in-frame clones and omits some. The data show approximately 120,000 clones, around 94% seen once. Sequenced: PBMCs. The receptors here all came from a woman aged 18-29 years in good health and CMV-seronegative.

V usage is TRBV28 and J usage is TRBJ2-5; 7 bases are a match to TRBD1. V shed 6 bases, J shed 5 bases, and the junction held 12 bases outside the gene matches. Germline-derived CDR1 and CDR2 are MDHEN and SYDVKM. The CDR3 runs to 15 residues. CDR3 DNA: TGTGCCAGCAGGGCGTGGCAGGGGGAAGGGGAGACCCAGTACTTC. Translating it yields CASRAWQGEGETQYF.

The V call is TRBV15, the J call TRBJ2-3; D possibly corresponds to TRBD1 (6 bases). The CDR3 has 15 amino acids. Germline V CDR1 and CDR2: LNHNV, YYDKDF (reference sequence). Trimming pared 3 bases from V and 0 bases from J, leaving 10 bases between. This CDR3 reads CATSREGTSTDTQYF. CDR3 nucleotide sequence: TGTGCCACCAGCAGGGAAGGGACAAGCACAGATACGCAGTATTTT.

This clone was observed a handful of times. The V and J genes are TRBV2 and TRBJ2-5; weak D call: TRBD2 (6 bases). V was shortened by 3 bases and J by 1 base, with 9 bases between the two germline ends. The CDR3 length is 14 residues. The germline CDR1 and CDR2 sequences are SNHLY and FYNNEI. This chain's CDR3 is CASSETTSQETQYF. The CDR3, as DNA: TGTGCCAGCAGTGAGACGACTAGCCAAGAGACCCAGTACTTC. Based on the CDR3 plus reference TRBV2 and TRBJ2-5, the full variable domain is EPEVTQTPSHQVTQMGQEVILRCVPISNHLYFYWYRQILGQKVEFLVSFYNNEISEKSEIFDDQFSVERPDGSNFTLKIRSTKLEDSAMYFCASSETTSQETQYFGPGTRLLVL.

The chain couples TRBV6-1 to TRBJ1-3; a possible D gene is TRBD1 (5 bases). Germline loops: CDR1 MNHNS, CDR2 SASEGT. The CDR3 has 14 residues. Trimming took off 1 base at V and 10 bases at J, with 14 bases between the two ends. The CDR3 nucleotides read TGTGCCAGCAGTGAAGTTGACCAACGGGGGACCATATATTTT. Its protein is CASSEVDQRGTIYF.

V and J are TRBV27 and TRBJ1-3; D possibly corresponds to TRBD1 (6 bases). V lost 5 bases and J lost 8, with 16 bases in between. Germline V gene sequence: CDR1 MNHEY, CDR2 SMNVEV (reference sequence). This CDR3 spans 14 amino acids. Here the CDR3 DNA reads TGTGCCAGCAGTACCAAGAGGGGGTTTGACACCATATATTTT. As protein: CASSTKRGFDTIYF.

CDR3 region: CASLDRAVQPQHF. CDR3 coding DNA: TGTGCCAGCTTGGACAGGGCGGTTCAGCCCCAGCATTTT. The chain is built from TRBV28 and TRBJ1-5, with 8 bases identical to TRBD1. V lost 8 bases to trimming and J lost 6 bases; unmatched junction nucleotides: 6. In germline, CDR1 is MDHEN, CDR2 SYDVKM. The CDR3 has 13 amino acids.

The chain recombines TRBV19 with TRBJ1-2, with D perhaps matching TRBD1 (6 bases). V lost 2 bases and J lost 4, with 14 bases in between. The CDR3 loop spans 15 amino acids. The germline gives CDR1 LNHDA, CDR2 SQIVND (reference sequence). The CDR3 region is CASSIQGTPTYGYTF. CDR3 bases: TGTGCCAGTAGTATACAGGGGACGCCGACCTATGGCTACACCTTC.

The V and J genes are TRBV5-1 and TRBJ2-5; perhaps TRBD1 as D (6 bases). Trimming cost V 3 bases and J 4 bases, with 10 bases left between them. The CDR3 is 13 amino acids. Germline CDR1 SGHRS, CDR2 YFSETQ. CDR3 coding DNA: TGCGCCAGCAGCTCACAGGGAGCAGAGACCCAGTACTTC. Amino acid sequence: CASSSQGAETQYF.

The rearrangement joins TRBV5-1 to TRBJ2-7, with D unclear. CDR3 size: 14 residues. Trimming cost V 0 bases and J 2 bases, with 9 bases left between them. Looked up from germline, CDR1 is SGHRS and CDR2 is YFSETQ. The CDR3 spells CASSLEELPYEQYF. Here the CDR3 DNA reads TGCGCCAGCAGCTTGGAGGAACTACCCTACGAGCAGTACTTC.

CDR3 region: CASNPRGTNTGELFF. CDR3 sequence (DNA): TGTGCCAGCAACCCGCGGGGAACGAACACCGGGGAGCTGTTTTTT. J is TRBJ2-2 and V is TRBV6-1; weak D call: TRBD2 (6 bases). The germline gives CDR1 MNHNS, CDR2 SASEGT. Trimming cost V 7 bases and J 0 bases, with 12 bases left between them. The CDR3 totals 15 residues.

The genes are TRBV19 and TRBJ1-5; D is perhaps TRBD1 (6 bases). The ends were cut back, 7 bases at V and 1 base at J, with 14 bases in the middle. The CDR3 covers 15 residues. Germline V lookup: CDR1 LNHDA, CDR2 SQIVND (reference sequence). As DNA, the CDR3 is TGTGCCAGTATGAGGGGGGGCCCAAGCAATCAGCCCCAGCATTTT. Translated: CASMRGGPSNQPQHF.

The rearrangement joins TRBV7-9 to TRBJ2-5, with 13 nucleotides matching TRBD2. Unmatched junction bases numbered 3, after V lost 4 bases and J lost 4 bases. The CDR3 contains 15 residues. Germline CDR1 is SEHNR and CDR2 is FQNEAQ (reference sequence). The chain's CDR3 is CASSSWTSGRETQYF. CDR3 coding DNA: TGTGCCAGCAGCTCTTGGACTAGCGGGAGAGAGACCCAGTACTTC.

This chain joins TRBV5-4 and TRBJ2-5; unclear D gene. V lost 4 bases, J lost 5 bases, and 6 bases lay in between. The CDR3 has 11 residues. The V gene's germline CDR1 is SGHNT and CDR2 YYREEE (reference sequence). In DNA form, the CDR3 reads TGTGCCAGCAGCAGCATGGAGACCCAGTACTTC. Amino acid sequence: CASSSMETQYF. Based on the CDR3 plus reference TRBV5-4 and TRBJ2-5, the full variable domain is ETGVTQSPTHLIKTRGQQVTLRCSSQSGHNTVSWYQQALGQGPQFIFQYYREEENGRGNFPPRFSGLQFPNYSSELNVNALELDDSALYLCASSSMETQYFGPGTRLLVL.

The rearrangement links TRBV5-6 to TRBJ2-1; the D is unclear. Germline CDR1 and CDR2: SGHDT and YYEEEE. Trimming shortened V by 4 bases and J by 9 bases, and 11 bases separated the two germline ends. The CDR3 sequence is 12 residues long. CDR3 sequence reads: CASSPVFGEQFF. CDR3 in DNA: TGTGCCAGCAGCCCCGTTTTCGGTGAGCAGTTCTTC.

The chain's CDR3 is CASSIAKTGVTTEAFF. For the CDR3, the DNA is TGTGCCAGTAGTATAGCGAAAACAGGGGTCACCACTGAAGCTTTCTTT. V is TRBV19 and J is TRBJ1-1; TRBD1 agrees at 7 bases. This CDR3 contains 16 residues. Trimming took 1 base from V and 4 from J; bases not matched to a gene: 9. The germline V gene encodes CDR1 LNHDA and CDR2 SQIVND (reference sequence).

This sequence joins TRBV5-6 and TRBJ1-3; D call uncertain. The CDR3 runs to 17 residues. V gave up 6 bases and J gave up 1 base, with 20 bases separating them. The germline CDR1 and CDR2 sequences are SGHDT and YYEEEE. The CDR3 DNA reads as TGTGCCAGCACCACCGCGGCGAGCAGCTGGTCTGGAAACACCATATATTTT. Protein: CASTTAASSWSGNTIYF. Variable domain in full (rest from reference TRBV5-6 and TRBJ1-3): DAGVTQSPTHLIKTRGQQVTLRCSPKSGHDTVSWYQQALGQGPQFIFQYYEEEERQRGNFPDRFSGHQFPNYSSELNVNALLLGDSALYLCASTTAASSWSGNTIYFGEGSWLTVV.

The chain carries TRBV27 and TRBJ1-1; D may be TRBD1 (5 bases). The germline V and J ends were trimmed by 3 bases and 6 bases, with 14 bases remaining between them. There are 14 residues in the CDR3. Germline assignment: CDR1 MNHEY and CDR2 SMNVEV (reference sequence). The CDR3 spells CASSFGEGTSEAFF. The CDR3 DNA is TGTGCCAGCAGTTTCGGGGAGGGGACTTCTGAAGCTTTCTTT.

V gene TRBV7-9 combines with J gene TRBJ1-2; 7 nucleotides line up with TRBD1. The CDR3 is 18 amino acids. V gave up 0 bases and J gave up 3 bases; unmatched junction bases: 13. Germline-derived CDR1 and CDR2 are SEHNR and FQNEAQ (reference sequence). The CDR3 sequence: CASSLAGPGTAYDYGYTF. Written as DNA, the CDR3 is TGTGCCAGCAGCTTAGCGGGTCCAGGGACAGCCTATGACTATGGCTACACCTTC.

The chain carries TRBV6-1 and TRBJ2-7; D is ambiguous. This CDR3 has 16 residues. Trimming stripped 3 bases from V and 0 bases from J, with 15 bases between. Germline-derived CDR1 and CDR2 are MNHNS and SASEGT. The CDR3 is CASSDPGLQASYEQYF. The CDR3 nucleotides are TGTGCCAGCAGTGACCCCGGCCTGCAGGCCTCCTACGAGCAGTACTTC.

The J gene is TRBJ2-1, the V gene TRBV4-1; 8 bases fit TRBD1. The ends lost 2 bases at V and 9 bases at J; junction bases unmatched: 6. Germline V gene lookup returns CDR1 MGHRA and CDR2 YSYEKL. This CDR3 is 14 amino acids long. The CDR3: CASSQPTGVGEQFF. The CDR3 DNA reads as TGCGCCAGCAGCCAACCGACAGGGGTAGGTGAGCAGTTCTTC.

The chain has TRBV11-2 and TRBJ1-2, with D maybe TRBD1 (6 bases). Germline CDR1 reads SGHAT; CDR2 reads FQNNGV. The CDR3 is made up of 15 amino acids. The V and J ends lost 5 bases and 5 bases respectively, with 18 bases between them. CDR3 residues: CASSPVRRTDYGYTF. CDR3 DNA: TGTGCCAGCAGCCCCGTCCGGCGGACAGATTATGGCTACACCTTC.

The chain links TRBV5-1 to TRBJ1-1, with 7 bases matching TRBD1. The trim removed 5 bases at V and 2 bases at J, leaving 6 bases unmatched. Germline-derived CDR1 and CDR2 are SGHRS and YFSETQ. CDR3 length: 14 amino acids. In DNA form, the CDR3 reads TGCGCCAGCAGTTCCCGGACAGGCAACACTGAAGCTTTCTTT. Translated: CASSSRTGNTEAFF.

The CDR3, as DNA: TGTGCCAGAAGCTCCGGACTAGCGGGAAACACAGATACGCAGTATTTT. Protein product: CARSSGLAGNTDTQYF. The chain joins TRBV5-3 to TRBJ2-3; 12 bases agree with TRBD2. Being an ORF, TRBV5-3 has a function that is uncertain. V lost 3 bases, J lost 2 bases, and 4 bases stayed unmatched. The CDR3 covers 16 residues.

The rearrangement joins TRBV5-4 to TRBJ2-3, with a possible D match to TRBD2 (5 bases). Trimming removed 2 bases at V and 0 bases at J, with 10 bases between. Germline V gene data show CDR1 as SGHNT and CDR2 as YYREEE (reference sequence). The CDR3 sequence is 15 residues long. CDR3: CASSFFGGSTDTQYF. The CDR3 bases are TGTGCCAGCAGCTTTTTTGGCGGGAGCACAGATACGCAGTATTTT.

The DNA for the CDR3 is TGTGCCAGCAAACATCCTCTGAGTGGGCCCCCCTACGAGCAGTACTTC. This codes for CASKHPLSGPPYEQYF. The chain has TRBV21-1 and TRBJ2-7; the DNA was not compared with TRBD1, the D call given in the table. TRBV21-1 is a pseudogene. The CDR3 is 16 residues long.

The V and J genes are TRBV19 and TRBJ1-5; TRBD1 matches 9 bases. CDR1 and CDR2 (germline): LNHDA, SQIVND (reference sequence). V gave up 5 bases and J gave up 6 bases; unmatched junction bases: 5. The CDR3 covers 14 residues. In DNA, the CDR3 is TGTGCCAGTAGTCGCGGACAGGGGAGTCAGCCCCAGCATTTT. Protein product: CASSRGQGSQPQHF.

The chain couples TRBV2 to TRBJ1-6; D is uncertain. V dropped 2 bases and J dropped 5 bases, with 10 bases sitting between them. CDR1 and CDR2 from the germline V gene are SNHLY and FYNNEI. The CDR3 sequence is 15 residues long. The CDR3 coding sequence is TGTGCCAGCAGTGAATGGGCAAAAAATAATTCACCCCTCCACTTT. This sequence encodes CASSEWAKNNSPLHF.